Listed below are T cell receptor beta chains from one sample, sequenced in a study of metastatic and nonmetastatic thyroid tumors. TCRdb reanalyzed the PCR reads with MiXCR. The repertoire includes roughly 38,000 clones, approximately 19% of them detected once, and approximately 20% sits in the top ten. Sequenced sample: blood. These receptors all stem from a female donor with papillary thyroid cancer or a benign thyroid nodule (not recorded which). Some clones in this sample may be carry-over from other donors' samples. Both conserved end residues are part of each CDR3.

CDR3,V
CASSDWGTLSYEQYF,TRBV6-1
CASSPALRTGRDGYTF,TRBV18
CASRETGRYGYTF,TRBV6-1
CASRGSGRRDEQFF,TRBV6-2/TRBV6-3
CASSPQVINYGYTF,TRBV28
CASGDRARACTGELFF,TRBV19
CSSGDQGDTQYF,TRBV20-1
CASSRQGVSSYNEQFF,TRBV19
CSAPYSGSRTGELFF,TRBV20-1
CASSPLSGNEQYF,TRBV6-1
CASRPIATNEKLFF,TRBV6-1
CASSPSRVLDTQYF,TRBV14
CSANPRRTSEQFF,TRBV20-1
CASSTQTQLGYEQYF,TRBV28
CASSLGPDQPQHF,TRBV11-2
CASSPWTRNYEQYF,TRBV27
CSARPRTGRTDQPQHF,TRBV20-1
CASSNRDSTEAFF,TRBV6-5
CSASPADRGGYGYTF,TRBV20-1
CASKQRGGRHNEQFF,TRBV19
CASSTGTYEQYF,TRBV19
CSPYEQYF,TRBV29-1
CASSEWTGRTDTQYF,TRBV10-1
CASSVDREYEQYF,TRBV2
CASSELTGPDEQYF,TRBV2
CASSSYEQYF,TRBV7-2
CASSPVQDTQYF,TRBV7-6
CASSDRGEVNTEAFF,TRBV7-9
CSASDSPLDGYTF,TRBV20-1
CASSLDEGSKDEQFF,TRBV7-7
CASSLRGDPFF,TRBV28
CASSDLRLVVPDYGYTF,TRBV2
CSASALSGRASFNIQYF,TRBV20-1
CASIDLAKNIQYF,TRBV2
CAIKGKPSTDTQYF,TRBV10-3
CASSFLLTEQFF,TRBV28
CASSDAAGWSLGEQYF,TRBV25-1
CASGGTAGGAQYF,TRBV12-3/TRBV12-4
CASSLPGLLYEQYF,TRBV28
CASSRDRGNYGYTF,TRBV7-9
CATSDLAGVHEQYF,TRBV24-1
CASSHGTNFEQFF,TRBV11-2
CASVPGGAGTEAFF,TRBV28
CAWSVRGQGAYEQYF,TRBV30
CSARLSGNAQYF,TRBV20-1
CSAGDNGGNQPQHF,TRBV20-1
CASSLGVRSGELFF,TRBV7-6
CSATRLAGIHEQFF,TRBV20-1
CASSLAVGSALNTGELFF,TRBV6-2/TRBV6-3
CAWSRKGVTGASEQYF,TRBV30
CASSIEGYEQYF,TRBV19
CASSWGQQNTEAFF,TRBV11-3
CASRLAGGPREQYF,TRBV6-2/TRBV6-3
CASSRAGMEGNTEAFF,TRBV5-1
CASAYQPVQWGETQYF,TRBV6-1
CSARNLAGVSNEQFF,TRBV20-1
CASSLGVTGTYEQYF,TRBV11-2